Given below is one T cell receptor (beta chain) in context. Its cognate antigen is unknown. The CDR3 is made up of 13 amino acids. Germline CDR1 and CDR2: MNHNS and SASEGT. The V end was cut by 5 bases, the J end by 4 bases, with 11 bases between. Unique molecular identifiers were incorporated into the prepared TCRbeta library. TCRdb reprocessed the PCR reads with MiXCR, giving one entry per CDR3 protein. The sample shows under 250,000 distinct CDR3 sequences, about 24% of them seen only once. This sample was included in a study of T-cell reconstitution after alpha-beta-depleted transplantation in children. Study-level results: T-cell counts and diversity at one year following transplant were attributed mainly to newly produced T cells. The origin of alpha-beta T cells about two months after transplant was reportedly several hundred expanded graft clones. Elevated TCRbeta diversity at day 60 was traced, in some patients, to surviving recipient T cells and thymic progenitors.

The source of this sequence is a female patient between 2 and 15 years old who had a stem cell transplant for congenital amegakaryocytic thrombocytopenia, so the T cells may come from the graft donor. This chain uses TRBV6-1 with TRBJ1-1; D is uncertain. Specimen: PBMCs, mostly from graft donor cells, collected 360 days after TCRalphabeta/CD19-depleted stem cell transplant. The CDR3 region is CASSPAWGTEAFF. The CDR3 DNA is TGTGCCAGCAGTCCAGCATGGGGCACTGAAGCTTTCTTT.